The 24 T cell receptor beta chains given below trace back to one sample, sequenced in a study of blood T cell repertoires in COVID-19. The protocol was immunoSEQ multiplex PCR, while the TCRdb copy is restricted to in-frame clones and leaves out a portion. This table has some 83,000 clones, around 80% appearing once. Sample: peripheral blood. The receptors originated from a man in his fifties or sixties with acute or convalescent COVID-19.

V gene TRBV10-2 combines with J gene TRBJ2-2; maybe TRBD1 (6 bases). Trimming removed 2 bases from V and 4 bases from J, with 11 bases in between. This CDR3 spans 15 amino acids. Germline V gene data show CDR1 as WSHSY and CDR2 as SAAADI. The chain's CDR3 is CASSENRAGTGELFF. The DNA of the CDR3 is TGCGCCAGCAGTGAGAACAGGGCCGGCACCGGGGAGCTGTTTTTT.

This chain links TRBV5-4 with TRBJ2-2; 12 positions match TRBD2. Trimming took 0 bases from V and 1 from J; bases not matched to a gene: 10. Germline V CDR1 and CDR2: SGHNT, YYREEE (reference sequence). There are 20 residues in the CDR3. The CDR3 region has the DNA TGTGCCAGCAGCTTGGGGAATGGACTAGCGGGAATGCTGAACACCGGGGAGCTGTTTTTT. Its translation: CASSLGNGLAGMLNTGELFF.

This chain joins TRBV6-6 and TRBJ1-1; TRBD1 matches at 10 bases. J gave up 2 bases and V 4 bases, and 7 bases lay outside the gene matches. Germline V gene data show CDR1 as MNHNY and CDR2 as SVGAGI (reference sequence). The CDR3 loop spans 16 amino acids. The chain's CDR3 is CASSSGTGVINTEAFF. CDR3 DNA: TGTGCCAGCAGTTCCGGGACAGGGGTAATCAACACTGAAGCTTTCTTT.

The chain has TRBV3-1 (or the pseudogene TRBV3-2) and TRBJ2-7, with 9 bases matching TRBD1. The germline gives CDR1 LGHDT, CDR2 YNNKEL (reference sequence). CDR3 length: 12 residues. The junction had 5 bases not matched to a gene; V was cut back by 1 base and J by 13 bases. CDR3 amino acids: CASSQGGTGSYF. CDR3 nucleotide sequence: TGTGCCAGCAGCCAAGGCGGGACAGGGTCCTACTTC.

CDR3 sequence (DNA): TGTGCCAGCAGCTCCTCAGGGGCGGGTAATGAAAAACTGTTTTTT. This sequence encodes CASSSSGAGNEKLFF. The chain employs TRBV7-6 and TRBJ1-4; a weak D match, TRBD1 (6 bases). CDR1 SGHVS and CDR2 FNYEAQ come from the germline V gene. Trimming took off 4 bases at V and 4 bases at J, with 13 bases between the two ends. The CDR3 totals 15 residues.

The table lists this clone with a few counts. V and J are TRBV3-1 (or the pseudogene TRBV3-2) and TRBJ1-2, with D possibly matching TRBD1 (6 bases). There are 17 residues in the CDR3. Germline V CDR1 and CDR2: LGHDT, YNNKEL (reference sequence). The V end lost 1 base, the J end lost 3 bases, and 18 bases lay between the germline ends. CDR3 amino acids: CASSQGPVQGRYYGYTF. The CDR3 DNA reads as TGTGCCAGCAGCCAAGGGCCGGTACAGGGCCGGTACTATGGCTACACCTTC.

The chain links TRBV12-3 or TRBV12-4 to TRBJ1-2; D not resolved. V dropped 1 base and J dropped 3 bases, with 3 bases sitting between them. The CDR3 spans 12 residues. CDR3 amino acids: CASSLVDYGYTF. The CDR3 DNA follows: TGTGCCAGCAGTTTAGTAGACTATGGCTACACCTTC.

The V gene is TRBV4-2, the J gene TRBJ1-2; D is ambiguous. The CDR3 consists of 16 residues. CDR1 and CDR2 from the germline V gene are LGHNA and YNFKEQ. V was trimmed by 0 bases and J by 0 bases, leaving 11 bases between them. CDR3 sequence reads: CASSQEITVANYGYTF. The CDR3 DNA is TGTGCCAGCAGCCAAGAGATAACAGTGGCTAACTATGGCTACACCTTC.

The CDR3 region is CASGLSENEQFF. The CDR3 region has the DNA TGTGCTAGTGGTTTAAGTGAGAATGAGCAGTTCTTC. The genes are TRBV12-5 and TRBJ2-1; unclear D gene. The V end lost 3 bases, the J end lost 7 bases, and 7 bases lay between the germline ends. The CDR3 runs to 12 residues. The germline gives CDR1 LGHNT, CDR2 FRNRAP.

This sequence joins TRBV6-6 and TRBJ2-1; TRBD2 might be the D (6 bases). The CDR3 is 13 amino acids. CDR1 is MNHNY, CDR2 SVGAGI, per germline (reference sequence). Trimming took 8 bases from V and 5 from J, leaving 13 bases between them. The CDR3 DNA reads as TGTGCCAGCCGGGGGATTGTCGACAATGAGCAGTTCTTC. Encoded protein: CASRGIVDNEQFF.

V usage is TRBV29-1 and J usage is TRBJ1-1, with a weak D call TRBD1 (6 bases). This CDR3 has 15 residues. The germline CDR1 and CDR2 sequences are SQVTM and ANQGSEA. V was cut by 3 bases and J by 4 bases, with 18 bases left in between. The CDR3 loop reads CSVDPGQTHGTEAFF. CDR3 nucleotides: TGCAGCGTTGACCCTGGACAGACACATGGCACTGAAGCTTTCTTT.

The V gene is TRBV9, the J gene TRBJ1-1; D is perhaps TRBD1 (5 bases). CDR3 size: 15 residues. CDR1 and CDR2 (germline): SGDLS, YYNGEE. The ends were cut back, 4 bases at V and 4 bases at J, with 17 bases in the middle. CDR3 bases: TGTGCCAGCAGCCCCCAATTGGGGGGTACCACTGAAGCTTTCTTT. It codes for CASSPQLGGTTEAFF.

This clone was seen a single time. The chain is built from TRBV4-2 and TRBJ1-1; D call uncertain. V lost 2 bases to trimming and J lost 5 bases, with 12 bases between them. The germline CDR1 and CDR2 sequences are LGHNA and YNFKEQ. The CDR3 has 14 amino acids. CDR3: CASSQSGTWTEAFF. In DNA form, the CDR3 reads TGTGCCAGCAGCCAATCAGGTACTTGGACTGAAGCTTTCTTT.

The chain recombines TRBV25-1 with TRBJ1-2; a possible D gene is TRBD1 (6 bases). The CDR3 extends over 16 amino acids. Trimming removed 2 bases at V and 0 bases at J, with 13 bases between. Germline CDR1 reads MGHDK; CDR2 reads SYGVNS. This CDR3 reads CASSEPGTPSNYGYTF. The CDR3 nucleotides are TGTGCCAGCAGTGAACCCGGGACACCTTCTAACTATGGCTACACCTTC.

The table lists this clone with a count of one. The chain uses TRBV19 and TRBJ1-2; no reliable D call. V shed 2 bases and J shed 8 bases, with 12 bases lying between them. Germline V gene data show CDR1 as LNHDA and CDR2 as SQIVND (reference sequence). There are 13 residues in the CDR3. The CDR3: CASSIPLGGGYTF. DNA for the CDR3: TGTGCCAGTAGTATACCCCTAGGCGGAGGCTACACCTTC. Looking up the rest from reference TRBV19 and TRBJ1-2 gives the full variable domain: DGGITQSPKYLFRKEGQNVTLSCEQNLNHDAMYWYRQDPGQGLRLIYYSQIVNDFQKGDIAEGYSVSREKKESFPLTVTSAQKNPTAFYLCASSIPLGGGYTFGSGTRLTVV.

The chain couples TRBV29-1 to TRBJ1-2; 7 bases line up with TRBD1. CDR1 and CDR2 from the germline V gene are SQVTM and ANQGSEA. This CDR3 is built from 12 residues. The V and J ends lost 4 bases and 6 bases, in that order; junction bases with no gene match: 5. The DNA of the CDR3 is TGCAGCGTTGCCGAGGGGGCGCATGGCTACACCTTC. The encoded protein is CSVAEGAHGYTF.

The chain is built from TRBV11-3 and TRBJ2-2; TRBD1 aligns across 7 bases. Germline CDR1 reads SGHNT; CDR2 reads YENEEA. CDR3 length: 15 amino acids. V was pared by 4 bases and J by 2 bases, with 4 bases of the junction left unmatched. The CDR3 region is CASSSRQGNTGELFF. CDR3 sequence (DNA): TGTGCCAGCAGCTCCAGACAGGGAAACACCGGGGAGCTGTTTTTT. Using reference TRBV11-3 and TRBJ2-2 for the parts outside the CDR3, the full variable domain is EAGVVQSPRYKIIEKKQPVAFWCNPISGHNTLYWYLQNLGQGPELLIRYENEEAVDDSQLPKDRFSAERLKGVDSTLKIQPAELGDSAVYLCASSSRQGNTGELFFGEGSRLTVL.

The V call is TRBV6-2 or TRBV6-3, the J call TRBJ2-1; 15 bases map to TRBD2. Trimming cost V 3 bases and J 3 bases; bases outside gene matches: 6. This CDR3 region has 18 residues. The germline V gene encodes CDR1 MNHEY and CDR2 SVGEGT. CDR3 sequence reads: CASSYRTSGRAFYNEQFF. The DNA for the CDR3 is TGTGCCAGCAGTTATCGGACTAGCGGGAGGGCCTTCTACAATGAGCAGTTCTTC.

The genes are TRBV7-9 and TRBJ2-5; no clear D. In germline, CDR1 is SEHNR, CDR2 FQNEAQ (reference sequence). V was trimmed by 7 bases and J by 2 bases, leaving 11 bases between them. CDR3 length: 13 residues. In DNA form, the CDR3 reads TGTGCCAGCAATCGGGTTTTTCAAGAGACCCAGTACTTC. Encoded protein: CASNRVFQETQYF.

The genes are TRBV7-6 and TRBJ2-5; the D is unclear. V was cut by 1 base and J by 4 bases, with 10 bases left in between. The CDR3 is made up of 14 amino acids. Germline CDR1 is SGHVS and CDR2 is FNYEAQ. As DNA, the CDR3 is TGTGCCAGCAGCTTAGTTGGAGTCTCAGAGACCCAGTACTTC. Its protein is CASSLVGVSETQYF.

Only a few counts were recorded for this clone. The gene calls are TRBV6-5 and TRBJ1-3; the D gene is possibly TRBD1 (5 bases). The CDR3 loop spans 15 amino acids. Germline-derived CDR1 and CDR2 are MNHEY and SVGAGI. V was shortened by 5 bases and J by 0 bases, with 11 bases between the two germline ends. The CDR3 nucleotides are TGTGCCAGCAGTCGAGGGACTGGCTCTGGAAACACCATATATTTT. As protein: CASSRGTGSGNTIYF.

CDR3 protein: CATSDFSPGVFGGTQYF. CDR3 DNA sequence: TGTGCCACCAGTGATTTCTCCCCGGGAGTGTTCGGCGGTACGCAGTATTTT. V usage is TRBV24-1 and J usage is TRBJ2-3, with D possibly matching TRBD2 (6 bases). Per germline, CDR1 KGHDR and CDR2 SFDVKD. V shed 1 base and J shed 8 bases, with 21 bases lying between them. The CDR3 contains 17 residues.

J is TRBJ1-2 and V is TRBV7-2, with 7 bases fitting TRBD1. V dropped 5 bases and J dropped 1; count of bases not matched to a gene: 10. CDR1 and CDR2 (germline): SGHTA, FQGNSA. This CDR3 comprises 16 residues. CDR3: CASSMDRTLINYGYTF. In nucleotides, the CDR3 is TGTGCCAGCAGCATGGACAGGACCCTCATTAACTATGGCTACACCTTC.

The chain combines TRBV6-2 or TRBV6-3 with TRBJ1-3; 8 bases are a match to TRBD1. Germline V gene sequence: CDR1 MNHEY, CDR2 SVGEGT. With 2 bases clipped from V and 4 bases from J, the junction kept 7 bases outside the gene matches. CDR3 length: 16 amino acids. The CDR3 reads CASSYQDRVAGNTIYF. CDR3 bases: TGTGCCAGCAGTTACCAGGACAGGGTGGCCGGAAACACCATATATTTT.